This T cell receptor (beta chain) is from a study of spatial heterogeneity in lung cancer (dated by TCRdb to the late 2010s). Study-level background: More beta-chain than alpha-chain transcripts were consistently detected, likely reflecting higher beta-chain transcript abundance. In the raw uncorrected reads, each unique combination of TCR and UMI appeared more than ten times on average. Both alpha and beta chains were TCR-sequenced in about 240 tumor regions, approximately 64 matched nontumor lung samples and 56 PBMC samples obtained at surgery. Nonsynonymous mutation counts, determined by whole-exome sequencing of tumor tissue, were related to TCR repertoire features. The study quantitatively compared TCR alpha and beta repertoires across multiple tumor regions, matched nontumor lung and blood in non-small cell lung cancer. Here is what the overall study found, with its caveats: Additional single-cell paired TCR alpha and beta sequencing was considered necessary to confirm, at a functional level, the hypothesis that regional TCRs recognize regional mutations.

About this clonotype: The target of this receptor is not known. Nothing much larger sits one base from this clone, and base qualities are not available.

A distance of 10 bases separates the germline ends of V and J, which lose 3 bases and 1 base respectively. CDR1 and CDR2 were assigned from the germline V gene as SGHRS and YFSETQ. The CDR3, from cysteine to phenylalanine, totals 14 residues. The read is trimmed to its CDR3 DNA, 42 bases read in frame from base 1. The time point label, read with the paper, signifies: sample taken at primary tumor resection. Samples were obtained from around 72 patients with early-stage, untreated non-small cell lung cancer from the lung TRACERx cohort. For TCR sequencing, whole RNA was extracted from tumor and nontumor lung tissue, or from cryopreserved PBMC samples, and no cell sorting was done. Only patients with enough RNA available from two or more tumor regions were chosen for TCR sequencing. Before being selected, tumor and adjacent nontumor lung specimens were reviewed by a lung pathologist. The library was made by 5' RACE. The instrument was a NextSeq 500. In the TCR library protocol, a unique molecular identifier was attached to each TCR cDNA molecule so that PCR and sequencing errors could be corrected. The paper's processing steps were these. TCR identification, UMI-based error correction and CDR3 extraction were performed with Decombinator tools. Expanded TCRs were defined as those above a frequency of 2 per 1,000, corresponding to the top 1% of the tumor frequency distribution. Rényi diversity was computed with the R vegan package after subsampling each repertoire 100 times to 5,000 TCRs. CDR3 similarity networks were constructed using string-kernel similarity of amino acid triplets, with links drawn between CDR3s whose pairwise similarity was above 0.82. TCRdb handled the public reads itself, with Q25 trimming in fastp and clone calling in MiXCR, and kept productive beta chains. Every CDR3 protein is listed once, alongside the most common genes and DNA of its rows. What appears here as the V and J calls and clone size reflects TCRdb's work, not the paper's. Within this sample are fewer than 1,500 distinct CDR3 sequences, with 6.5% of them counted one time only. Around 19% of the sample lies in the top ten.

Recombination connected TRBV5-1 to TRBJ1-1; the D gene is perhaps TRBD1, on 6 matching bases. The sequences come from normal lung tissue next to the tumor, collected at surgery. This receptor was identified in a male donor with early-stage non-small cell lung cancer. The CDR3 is CASSSGASNTEAFF. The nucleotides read TGCGCCAGCAGCTCGGGGGCGTCGAACACTGAAGCTTTCTTT.